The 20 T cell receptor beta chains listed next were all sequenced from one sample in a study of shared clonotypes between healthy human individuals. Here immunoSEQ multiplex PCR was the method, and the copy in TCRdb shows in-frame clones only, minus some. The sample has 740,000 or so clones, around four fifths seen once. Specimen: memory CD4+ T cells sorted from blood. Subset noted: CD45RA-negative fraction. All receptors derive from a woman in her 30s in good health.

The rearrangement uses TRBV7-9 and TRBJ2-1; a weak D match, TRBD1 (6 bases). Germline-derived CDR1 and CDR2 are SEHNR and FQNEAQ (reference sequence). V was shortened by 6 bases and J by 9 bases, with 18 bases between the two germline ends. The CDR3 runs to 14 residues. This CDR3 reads CASSGEGERREQFF. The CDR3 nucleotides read TGTGCCAGCAGTGGAGAGGGGGAGAGGCGTGAGCAGTTCTTC.

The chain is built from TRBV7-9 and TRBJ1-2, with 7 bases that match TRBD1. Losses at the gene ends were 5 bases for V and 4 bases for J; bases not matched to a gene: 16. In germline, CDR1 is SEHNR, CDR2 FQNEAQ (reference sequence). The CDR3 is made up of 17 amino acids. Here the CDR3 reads CASSNRTGTENGYGYTF. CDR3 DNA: TGTGCCAGCAGCAACCGAACCGGGACAGAGAACGGCTATGGCTACACCTTC. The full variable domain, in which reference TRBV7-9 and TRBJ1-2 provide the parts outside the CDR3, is DTGVSQNPRHKITKRGQNVTFRCDPISEHNRLYWYRQTLGQGPEFLTYFQNEAQLEKSRLLSDRFSAERPKGSFSTLEIQRTEQGDSAMYLCASSNRTGTENGYGYTFGSGTRLTVV.

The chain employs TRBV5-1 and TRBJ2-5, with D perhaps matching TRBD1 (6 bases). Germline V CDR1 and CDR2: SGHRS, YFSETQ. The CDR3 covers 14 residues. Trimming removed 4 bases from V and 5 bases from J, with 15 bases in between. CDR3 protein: CASSQQGRWETQYF. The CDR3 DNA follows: TGCGCCAGCAGCCAGCAGGGGCGCTGGGAGACCCAGTACTTC.

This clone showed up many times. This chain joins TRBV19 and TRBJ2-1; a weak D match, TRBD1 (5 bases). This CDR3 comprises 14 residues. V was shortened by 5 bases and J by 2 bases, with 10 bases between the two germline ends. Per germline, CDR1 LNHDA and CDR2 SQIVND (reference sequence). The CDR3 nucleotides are TGTGCCAGTAGTGCCAGGGCAGCCTACAATGAGCAGTTCTTC. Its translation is CASSARAAYNEQFF. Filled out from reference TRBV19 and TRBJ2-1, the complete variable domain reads DGGITQSPKYLFRKEGQNVTLSCEQNLNHDAMYWYRQDPGQGLRLIYYSQIVNDFQKGDIAEGYSVSREKKESFPLTVTSAQKNPTAFYLCASSARAAYNEQFFGPGTRLTVL.

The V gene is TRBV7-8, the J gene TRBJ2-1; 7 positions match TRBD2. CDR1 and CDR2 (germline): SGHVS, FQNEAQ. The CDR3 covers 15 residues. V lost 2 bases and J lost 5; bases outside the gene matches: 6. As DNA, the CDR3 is TGTGCCAGCAGCTTAACTTCACTAGCGAACAATGAGCAGTTCTTC. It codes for CASSLTSLANNEQFF.

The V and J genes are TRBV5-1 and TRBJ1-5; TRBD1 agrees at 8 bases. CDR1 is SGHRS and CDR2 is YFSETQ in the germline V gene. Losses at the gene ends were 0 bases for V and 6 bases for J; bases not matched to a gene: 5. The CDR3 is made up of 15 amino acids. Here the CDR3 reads CASSLEPGGGQPQHF. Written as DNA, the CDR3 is TGCGCCAGCAGCTTGGAACCAGGGGGCGGTCAGCCCCAGCATTTT.

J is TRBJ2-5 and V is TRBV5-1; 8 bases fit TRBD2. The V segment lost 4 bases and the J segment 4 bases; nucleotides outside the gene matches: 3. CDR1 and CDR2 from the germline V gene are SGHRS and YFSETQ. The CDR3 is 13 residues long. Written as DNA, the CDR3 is TGCGCCAGCAGCATCACTAGCGGAGAGACCCAGTACTTC. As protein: CASSITSGETQYF. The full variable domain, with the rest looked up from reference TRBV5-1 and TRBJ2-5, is KAGVTQTPRYLIKTRGQQVTLSCSPISGHRSVSWYQQTPGQGLQFLFEYFSETQRNKGNFPGRFSGRQFSNSRSEMNVSTLELGDSALYLCASSITSGETQYFGPGTRLLVL.

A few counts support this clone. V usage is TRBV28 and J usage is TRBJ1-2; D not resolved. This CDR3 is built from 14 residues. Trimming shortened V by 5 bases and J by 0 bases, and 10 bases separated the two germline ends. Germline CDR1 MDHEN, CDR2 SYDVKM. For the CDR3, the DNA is TGTGCCAGCAGTAACATCCCGCCTAACTATGGCTACACCTTC. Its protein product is CASSNIPPNYGYTF.

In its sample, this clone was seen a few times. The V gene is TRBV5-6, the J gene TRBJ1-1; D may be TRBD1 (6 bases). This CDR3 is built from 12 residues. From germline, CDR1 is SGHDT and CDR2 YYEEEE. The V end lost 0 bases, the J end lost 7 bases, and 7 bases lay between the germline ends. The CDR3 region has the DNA TGTGCCAGCAGCTTGGGGACAGATGAAGCTTTCTTT. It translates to CASSLGTDEAFF.

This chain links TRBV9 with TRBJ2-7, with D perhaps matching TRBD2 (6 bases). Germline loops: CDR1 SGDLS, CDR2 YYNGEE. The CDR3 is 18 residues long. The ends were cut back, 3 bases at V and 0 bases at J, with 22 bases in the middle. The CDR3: CASSARDGGSRSSYEQYF. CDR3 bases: TGTGCCAGCAGCGCTCGGGACGGGGGATCTCGGAGCTCCTACGAGCAGTACTTC.

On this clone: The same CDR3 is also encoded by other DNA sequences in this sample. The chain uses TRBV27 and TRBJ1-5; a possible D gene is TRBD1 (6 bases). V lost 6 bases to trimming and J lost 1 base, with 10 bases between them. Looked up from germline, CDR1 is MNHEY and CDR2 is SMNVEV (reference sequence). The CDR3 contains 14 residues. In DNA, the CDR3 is TGTGCCAGCAGCAGGGGTGGCAGCAATCAGCCCCAGCATTTT. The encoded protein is CASSRGGSNQPQHF.

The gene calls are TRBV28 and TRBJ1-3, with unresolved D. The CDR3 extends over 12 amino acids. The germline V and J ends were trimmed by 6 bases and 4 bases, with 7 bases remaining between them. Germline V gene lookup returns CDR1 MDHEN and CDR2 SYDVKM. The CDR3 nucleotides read TGTGCCAGCAGGTTCGGAGGAAACACCATATATTTT. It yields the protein CASRFGGNTIYF.

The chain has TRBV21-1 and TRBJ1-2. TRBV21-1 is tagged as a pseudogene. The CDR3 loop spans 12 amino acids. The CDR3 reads CASTSAVLHYTF. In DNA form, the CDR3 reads TGTGCCAGCACCTCAGCCGTCTTGCACTACACCTTC.

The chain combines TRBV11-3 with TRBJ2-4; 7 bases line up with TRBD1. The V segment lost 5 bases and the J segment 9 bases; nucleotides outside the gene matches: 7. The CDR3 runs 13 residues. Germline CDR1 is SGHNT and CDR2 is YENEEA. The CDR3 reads CASSRGQASIQYF. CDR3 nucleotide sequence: TGTGCCAGCAGCCGAGGACAGGCTAGCATTCAGTACTTC.

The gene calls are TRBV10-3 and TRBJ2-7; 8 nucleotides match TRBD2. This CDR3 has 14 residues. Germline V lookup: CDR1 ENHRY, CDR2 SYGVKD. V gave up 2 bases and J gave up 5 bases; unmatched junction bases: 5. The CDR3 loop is CAISEPREVNEQYF. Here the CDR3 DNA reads TGTGCCATCAGTGAGCCGCGGGAGGTGAACGAGCAGTACTTC.

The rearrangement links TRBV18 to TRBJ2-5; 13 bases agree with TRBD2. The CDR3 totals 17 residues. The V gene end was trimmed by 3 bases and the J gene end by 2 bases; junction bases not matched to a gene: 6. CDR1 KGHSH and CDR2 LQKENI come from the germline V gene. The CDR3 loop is CASSPPGLAGRQETQYF. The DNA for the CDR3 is TGTGCCAGCTCACCTCCGGGACTAGCGGGACGGCAAGAGACCCAGTACTTC.

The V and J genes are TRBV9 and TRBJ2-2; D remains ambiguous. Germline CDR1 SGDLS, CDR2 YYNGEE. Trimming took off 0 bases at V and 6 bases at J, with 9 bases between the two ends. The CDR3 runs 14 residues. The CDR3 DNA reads TGTGCCAGCAGCGTAGAGGGTTGGTCCGGGGAGCTGTTTTTT. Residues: CASSVEGWSGELFF.

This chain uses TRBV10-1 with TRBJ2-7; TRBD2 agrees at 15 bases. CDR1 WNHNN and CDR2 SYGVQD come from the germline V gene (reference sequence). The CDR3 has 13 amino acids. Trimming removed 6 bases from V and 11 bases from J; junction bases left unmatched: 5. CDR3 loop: CASSGLAGGPEYF. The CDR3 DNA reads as TGCGCCAGCAGCGGACTAGCGGGAGGGCCGGAGTACTTC.

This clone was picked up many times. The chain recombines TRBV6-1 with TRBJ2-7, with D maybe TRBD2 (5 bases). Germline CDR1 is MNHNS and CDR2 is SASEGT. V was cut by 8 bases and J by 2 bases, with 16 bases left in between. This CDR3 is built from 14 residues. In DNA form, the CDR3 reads TGTGCCAGCTCTTCGGGAAGCGCTACCTACGAGCAGTACTTC. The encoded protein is CASSSGSATYEQYF.

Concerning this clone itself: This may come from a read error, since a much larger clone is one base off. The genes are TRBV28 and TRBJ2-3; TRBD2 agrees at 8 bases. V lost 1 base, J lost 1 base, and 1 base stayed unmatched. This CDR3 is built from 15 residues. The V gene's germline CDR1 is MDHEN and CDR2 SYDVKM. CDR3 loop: CASSLLTSGTDTQYF. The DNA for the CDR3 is TGTGCCAGCAGTTTATTGACTAGCGGCACAGATACGCAGTATTTT.